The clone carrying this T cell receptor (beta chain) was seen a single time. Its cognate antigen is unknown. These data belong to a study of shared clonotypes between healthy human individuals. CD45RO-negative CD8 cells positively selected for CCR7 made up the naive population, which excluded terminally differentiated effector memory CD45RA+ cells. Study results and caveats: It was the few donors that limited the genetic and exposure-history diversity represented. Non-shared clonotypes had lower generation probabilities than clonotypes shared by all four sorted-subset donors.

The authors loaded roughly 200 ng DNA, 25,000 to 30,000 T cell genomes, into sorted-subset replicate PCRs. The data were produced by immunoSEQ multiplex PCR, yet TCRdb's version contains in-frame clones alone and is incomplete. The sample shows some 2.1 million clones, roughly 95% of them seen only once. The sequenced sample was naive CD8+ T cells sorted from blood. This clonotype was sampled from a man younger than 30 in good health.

The CDR3 sequence is CASSFPGTGDSPLHF. DNA for the CDR3: TGTGCCAGCAGCTTTCCCGGGACAGGGGATTCACCCCTCCACTTT. The chain joins TRBV5-4 to TRBJ1-6; 10 bases align to TRBD1. J lost 8 bases, V lost 2 bases, and 4 bases had no gene match. The CDR3 is 15 residues long. Per germline, CDR1 SGHNT and CDR2 YYREEE (reference sequence).